Listed below are T cell receptor beta chains from one sample, sequenced in a study of PD-L1 blockade in urothelial cancer. Here immunoSEQ multiplex PCR was the method, and the copy in TCRdb shows in-frame clones only, minus some. The repertoire holds 50,000 to 65,000 clones, with around 86% as singletons. Sequenced material: PBMCs, taken around atezolizumab (anti-PD-L1) treatment. These receptors were taken from a man in his 70s with urothelial cancer. Both conserved end residues are part of each CDR3. D genes are given only for firm matches. Clone size appears in some rows only: once, few, many, or a class for an expanded clone.

V gene: TRBV28
J gene: TRBJ1-2
clone size: .
D gene: TRBD1
CDR3 protein: CASRSGTGGGYTF
CDR3 DNA: TGTGCCAGCAGATCCGGGACAGGGGGTGGCTACACCTTC

V gene: TRBV9
J gene: TRBJ1-2
clone size: .
D gene: .
CDR3 protein: CASSVTENYGYTF
CDR3 DNA: TGTGCCAGCAGCGTGACAGAAAACTATGGCTACACCTTC

V gene: TRBV7-9
J gene: TRBJ2-6
clone size: .
D gene: .
CDR3 protein: CASSFRSGTGANVLTF
CDR3 DNA: TGTGCCAGCAGCTTCCGTAGCGGTACTGGGGCCAACGTCCTGACTTTC

V gene: TRBV27
J gene: TRBJ2-1
clone size: .
D gene: .
CDR3 protein: CASSSRVGGPLLANEQFF
CDR3 DNA: TGTGCCAGCAGTTCAAGGGTAGGGGGTCCCTTGTTAGCCAATGAGCAGTTCTTC

V gene: TRBV20-1
J gene: TRBJ1-1
clone size: .
D gene: TRBD1
CDR3 protein: CSADRGTEAFF
CDR3 DNA: TGCAGTGCTGACAGGGGCACTGAAGCTTTCTTT

V gene: TRBV7-9
J gene: TRBJ1-1
clone size: few
D gene: TRBD1
CDR3 protein: CASSLERTGITEAFF
CDR3 DNA: TGTGCCAGCAGCCTAGAGAGGACAGGGATAACTGAAGCTTTCTTT

V gene: TRBV5-4
J gene: TRBJ2-2
clone size: .
D gene: .
CDR3 protein: CASSLVGDSNTGELFF
CDR3 DNA: TGTGCCAGCAGCTTGGTCGGAGACTCTAACACCGGGGAGCTGTTTTTT

V gene: TRBV6-4
J gene: TRBJ2-2
clone size: .
D gene: .
CDR3 protein: CASSGGDDGELFF
CDR3 DNA: TGTGCCAGCAGTGGGGGGGACGACGGGGAGCTGTTTTTT

V gene: TRBV5-4
J gene: TRBJ1-1
clone size: .
D gene: .
CDR3 protein: CASSQEAGTLAFF
CDR3 DNA: TGTGCCAGCAGCCAAGAGGCCGGTACTCTGGCTTTCTTT

V gene: TRBV2
J gene: TRBJ2-1
clone size: .
D gene: TRBD2
CDR3 protein: CASSAFGTSYKEQFF
CDR3 DNA: TGTGCCAGCAGTGCATTCGGGACTAGCTATAAGGAGCAGTTCTTC

V gene: TRBV7-2
J gene: TRBJ2-3
clone size: .
D gene: .
CDR3 protein: CASNLGSVRLGDTQYF
CDR3 DNA: TGTGCCAGCAACTTAGGGTCCGTCAGGCTCGGAGATACGCAGTATTTT

V gene: TRBV28
J gene: TRBJ2-7
clone size: .
D gene: .
CDR3 protein: CASRAGGSYEQYF
CDR3 DNA: TGTGCTTCAAGGGCGGGTGGCTCCTACGAGCAGTACTTC

V gene: TRBV11-2
J gene: TRBJ2-7
clone size: .
D gene: .
CDR3 protein: CASSLGGVGSYEQYF
CDR3 DNA: TGTGCCAGCAGCTTAGGGGGAGTGGGCTCCTACGAGCAGTACTTC

V gene: TRBV21-1
J gene: TRBJ2-2
clone size: .
D gene: .
CDR3 protein: CASSKMANGRGPLTGELFF
CDR3 DNA: TGTGCCAGCAGCAAAATGGCCAATGGGCGGGGCCCCTTAACCGGGGAGCTGTTTTTT

V gene: TRBV7-3
J gene: TRBJ2-5
clone size: .
D gene: .
CDR3 protein: CASSFQGGSGETQYF
CDR3 DNA: TGTGCCAGCAGCTTTCAGGGTGGGTCTGGAGAGACCCAGTACTTC

V gene: TRBV25-1
J gene: TRBJ2-5
clone size: .
D gene: .
CDR3 protein: CASSETTGREETQYF
CDR3 DNA: TGTGCCAGCAGTGAAACAACGGGCAGGGAAGAGACCCAGTACTTC

V gene: TRBV6-5
J gene: TRBJ1-2
clone size: .
D gene: .
CDR3 protein: CASSYREGAGYTF
CDR3 DNA: TGTGCCAGCAGTTACAGGGAGGGCGCGGGCTACACCTTC

V gene: TRBV27
J gene: TRBJ2-1
clone size: once
D gene: TRBD1
CDR3 protein: CASRATGEANEQFF
CDR3 DNA: TGTGCCAGCAGGGCGACAGGGGAGGCGAATGAGCAGTTCTTC

V gene: TRBV7-8
J gene: TRBJ2-7
clone size: .
D gene: .
CDR3 protein: CASSLFLGTPRGPYEQYF
CDR3 DNA: TGTGCCAGCAGCTTATTTCTGGGTACCCCCAGGGGCCCCTACGAGCAGTACTTC

V gene: TRBV6-1
J gene: TRBJ1-2
clone size: .
D gene: TRBD1
CDR3 protein: CASSINPGTGWLYTF
CDR3 DNA: TGTGCCAGCAGTATAAACCCCGGGACAGGGTGGCTCTACACCTTC

V gene: TRBV5-6
J gene: TRBJ2-2
clone size: few
D gene: TRBD2
CDR3 protein: CASSPLGSSGIHGELFF
CDR3 DNA: TGTGCCAGCAGCCCACTTGGTTCTAGCGGGATCCACGGGGAGCTGTTTTTT

V gene: TRBV30
J gene: TRBJ1-1
clone size: .
D gene: .
CDR3 protein: CAWRLYTEAFF
CDR3 DNA: TGTGCCTGGAGGCTATACACTGAAGCTTTCTTT

V gene: TRBV4-2
J gene: TRBJ1-1
clone size: few
D gene: TRBD1
CDR3 protein: CASSQVTAGGNTEAFF
CDR3 DNA: TGTGCCAGCAGCCAAGTTACCGCAGGGGGGAACACTGAAGCTTTCTTT

V gene: TRBV30
J gene: TRBJ1-5
clone size: .
D gene: .
CDR3 protein: CAWSGTISQPQHF
CDR3 DNA: TGTGCCTGGAGCGGGACAATTAGTCAGCCCCAGCATTTT

V gene: TRBV7-9
J gene: TRBJ1-1
clone size: .
D gene: .
CDR3 protein: CASSFGAEAFF
CDR3 DNA: TGTGCCAGCAGCTTCGGAGCTGAAGCTTTCTTT

V gene: TRBV18
J gene: TRBJ1-1
clone size: .
D gene: .
CDR3 protein: CASSPQGGRGNTEAFF
CDR3 DNA: TGTGCCAGCTCACCACAGGGAGGTCGGGGGAACACTGAAGCTTTCTTT

V gene: TRBV19
J gene: TRBJ1-1
clone size: .
D gene: .
CDR3 protein: CASSTTSNTEAFF
CDR3 DNA: TGTGCCAGTAGCACAACCTCGAACACTGAAGCTTTCTTT

V gene: TRBV9
J gene: TRBJ2-2
clone size: .
D gene: .
CDR3 protein: CASSVTGTNTGELFF
CDR3 DNA: TGTGCCAGCAGCGTAACGGGGACGAACACCGGGGAGCTGTTTTTT

V gene: TRBV30
J gene: TRBJ1-2
clone size: .
D gene: .
CDR3 protein: CAWSVEPGPSLTGGYTF
CDR3 DNA: TGTGCCTGGAGTGTCGAGCCAGGGCCGAGTCTCACCGGGGGCTACACCTTC

V gene: TRBV5-1
J gene: TRBJ1-2
clone size: .
D gene: TRBD1
CDR3 protein: CASSARDSSNYGYTF
CDR3 DNA: TGCGCCAGCAGCGCGAGGGACAGCTCTAACTATGGCTACACCTTC

V gene: TRBV6-5
J gene: TRBJ1-2
clone size: .
D gene: TRBD1
CDR3 protein: CASSYGQGGGYTF
CDR3 DNA: TGTGCCAGCAGTTATGGACAGGGGGGTGGCTACACCTTC

V gene: TRBV6-5
J gene: TRBJ1-2
clone size: .
D gene: TRBD1
CDR3 protein: CASRVTGRNGYTF
CDR3 DNA: TGTGCCAGCAGAGTGACAGGGAGGAATGGCTACACCTTC

V gene: TRBV18
J gene: TRBJ2-7
clone size: .
D gene: .
CDR3 protein: CASSPNGRSSYEQYF
CDR3 DNA: TGTGCCAGCTCACCGAACGGGAGAAGCTCCTACGAGCAGTACTTC

V gene: TRBV28
J gene: TRBJ1-2
clone size: .
D gene: TRBD1
CDR3 protein: CASSLDRNYGYTF
CDR3 DNA: TGTGCCAGCAGTTTGGACAGGAACTATGGCTACACCTTC

V gene: TRBV27
J gene: TRBJ1-5
clone size: .
D gene: .
CDR3 protein: CASSLSGDMGFQPQHF
CDR3 DNA: TGTGCCAGCAGTTTATCGGGGGACATGGGTTTTCAGCCCCAGCATTTT

V gene: TRBV7-2
J gene: TRBJ1-1
clone size: .
D gene: .
CDR3 protein: CASSFDRGYEAFF
CDR3 DNA: TGTGCCAGCAGCTTCGACAGAGGATATGAAGCTTTCTTT

V gene: TRBV5-5
J gene: TRBJ1-2
clone size: .
D gene: .
CDR3 protein: CASSDGRQGYNYGYTF
CDR3 DNA: TGTGCCAGCAGCGACGGGCGGCAGGGTTATAACTATGGCTACACCTTC

V gene: TRBV27
J gene: TRBJ1-2
clone size: .
D gene: .
CDR3 protein: CASSTLAGRGYTF
CDR3 DNA: TGTGCCAGCAGTACGCTCGCGGGGCGGGGCTACACCTTC

V gene: TRBV5-1
J gene: TRBJ1-2
clone size: once
D gene: TRBD1
CDR3 protein: CASSLWGQTYGYTF
CDR3 DNA: TGCGCCAGCAGCTTGTGGGGACAGACCTATGGCTACACCTTC

V gene: TRBV5-6
J gene: TRBJ1-1
clone size: .
D gene: .
CDR3 protein: CASSLSLGRRTEAFF
CDR3 DNA: TGTGCCAGCAGCTTGAGTCTCGGAAGGAGGACTGAAGCTTTCTTT

V gene: TRBV9
J gene: TRBJ2-3
clone size: few
D gene: TRBD2
CDR3 protein: CASSVLAAFTDTQYF
CDR3 DNA: TGTGCCAGCAGCGTACTAGCGGCCTTTACAGATACGCAGTATTTT